A selection of T cell receptor beta chains follows, all from one sample in a study of cytomegalovirus exposure and HLA in healthy donors. Method: immunoSEQ multiplex PCR; TCRdb's copy keeps in-frame clones and lacks some. There are approximately 190,000 clones in the sample; 70% to 85% occur only once, and approximately 0.092% lies in the top ten. The sample was PBMCs. The receptor set was obtained from a boy under 10 years old in good health and CMV-seronegative. Both conserved end residues are part of each CDR3. The order of the fields is clone size, J gene, V gene, D gene, CDR3 DNA, CDR3 protein. A D gene is named only where the DNA matches it firmly. Clone size is not always given. Where it is, it says once, few, many or a class for expanded clones.

NA,TRBJ1-1,TRBV23-1,NA,TGCGCCAGCCGACCCGGGATCCACAAATCTGAAGCTTTCTTT,CASRPGIHKSEAFF
NA,TRBJ2-5,TRBV5-1,TRBD2,TGCGCCAGCAGCTCCGGGACTAAGGAGACCCAGTACTTC,CASSSGTKETQYF
NA,TRBJ1-2,TRBV19,NA,TGTGCCAGTAGTATCACAGGGAGAGCTAGGAGCTACACCTTC,CASSITGRARSYTF
NA,TRBJ2-1,TRBV6-1,NA,TGTGCCAGCTCCAGGCTGACAGTCTCCCACAATGAGCAGTTCTTC,CASSRLTVSHNEQFF
NA,TRBJ2-7,TRBV27,TRBD1,TGTGCCAGCATGACAGGGGATTCTGACGAGCAGTACTTC,CASMTGDSDEQYF
few,TRBJ2-5,TRBV11-2,NA,TGTGCCAGCAGCTTAGCGGAGACCCAGTACTTC,CASSLAETQYF
NA,TRBJ1-2,TRBV2,NA,TGTGCCAGCAGTGAGAGGGCCCCGAGGGGCTACACCTTC,CASSERAPRGYTF
NA,TRBJ2-2,TRBV9,NA,TGTGCCAGCAGCGTAGGTGGAGCGGGTGCCGGGGAGCTGTTTTTT,CASSVGGAGAGELFF
NA,TRBJ1-1,TRBV15,NA,TGTGCCACCAGCAGAGACAGGGAAGACACTGAAGCTTTCTTT,CATSRDREDTEAFF
NA,TRBJ1-1,TRBV7-9,NA,TGTGCCAGCAGCAACTTTCGGGGTTTAAGGACTGAAGCTTTCTTT,CASSNFRGLRTEAFF
NA,TRBJ2-1,TRBV19,NA,TGTGCCAGTAGGGCAGGGCTATACAATGAGCAGTTCTTC,CASRAGLYNEQFF
NA,TRBJ2-2,TRBV5-8,NA,TGTGCCAGCAGCCCCTACAGGGTTACCGGGGAGCTGTTTTTT,CASSPYRVTGELFF
once,TRBJ2-1,TRBV7-3,TRBD2,TGTGCCAGCAGCAGAAGCGGGGGACCCAGCGATGAGCAGTTCTTC,CASSRSGGPSDEQFF
NA,TRBJ1-5,TRBV13,TRBD1,TGTGCCAGCAGTCAAGGACAGGGCGGTCAGCCCCAGCATTTT,CASSQGQGGQPQHF
NA,TRBJ2-1,TRBV10-3,NA,TGTGCCATAACAGGGGCCCGGGGGAATGAGCAGTTCTTC,CAITGARGNEQFF
NA,TRBJ2-3,TRBV6-1,TRBD1,TGTGCCAGCAGTCATTGGACAGGGAGCCAAGATACGCAGTATTTT,CASSHWTGSQDTQYF
NA,TRBJ1-1,TRBV2,NA,TGTGCCAGAGGGGGGGAGGAAGCTTTCTTT,CARGGEEAFF
NA,TRBJ1-2,TRBV6-1,NA,TGTGCCAGCACCCGTGACAACAGTGGACTCTATGGCTACACCTTC,CASTRDNSGLYGYTF
NA,TRBJ2-7,TRBV10-2,TRBD1,TGCGCCAGCAGTGAGGGGCAGGGGGCCCTTTACGAGCAGTACTTC,CASSEGQGALYEQYF
once,TRBJ2-1,TRBV9,TRBD2,TGTGCCAGCAGCGCATTAGGGACTAGCGGGGTTAAAAATGAGCAGTTCTTC,CASSALGTSGVKNEQFF
NA,TRBJ1-3,TRBV29-1,NA,TGCAGCGTTGAATCAGGGACTGGAAACACCATATATTTT,CSVESGTGNTIYF